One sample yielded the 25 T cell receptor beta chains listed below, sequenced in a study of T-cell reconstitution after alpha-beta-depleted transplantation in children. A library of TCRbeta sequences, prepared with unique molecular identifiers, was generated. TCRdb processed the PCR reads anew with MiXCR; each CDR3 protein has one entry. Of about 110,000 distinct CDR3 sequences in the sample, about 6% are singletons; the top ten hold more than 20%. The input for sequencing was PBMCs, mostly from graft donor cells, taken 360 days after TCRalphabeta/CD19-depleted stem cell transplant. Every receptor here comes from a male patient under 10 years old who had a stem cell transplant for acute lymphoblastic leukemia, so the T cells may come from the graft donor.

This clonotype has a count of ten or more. CDR3: CASSLLINQETQYF. CDR3 coding DNA: TGTGCCAGCAGCTTACTGATCAACCAAGAGACCCAGTACTTC. The chain has TRBV7-8 and TRBJ2-5; D unclear. Trimming took off 2 bases at V and 0 bases at J, with 7 bases between the two ends. The CDR3 totals 14 residues. CDR1 SGHVS and CDR2 FQNEAQ come from the germline V gene.

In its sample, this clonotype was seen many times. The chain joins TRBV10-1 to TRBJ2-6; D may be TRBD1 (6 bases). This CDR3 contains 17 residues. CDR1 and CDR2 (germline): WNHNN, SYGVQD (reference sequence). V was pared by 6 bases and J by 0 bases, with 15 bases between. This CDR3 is CASRTGEKTSGANVLTF. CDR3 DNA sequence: TGCGCCAGCAGGACAGGAGAAAAAACCTCTGGGGCCAACGTCCTGACTTTC.

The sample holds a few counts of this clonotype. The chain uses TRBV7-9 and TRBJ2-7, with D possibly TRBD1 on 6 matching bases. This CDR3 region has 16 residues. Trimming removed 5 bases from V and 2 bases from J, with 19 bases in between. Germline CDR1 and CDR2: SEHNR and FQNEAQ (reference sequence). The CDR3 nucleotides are TGTGCCAGCAGCAACCGAGGACAGCCGTTCCCCTACGAGCAGTACTTC. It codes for CASSNRGQPFPYEQYF.

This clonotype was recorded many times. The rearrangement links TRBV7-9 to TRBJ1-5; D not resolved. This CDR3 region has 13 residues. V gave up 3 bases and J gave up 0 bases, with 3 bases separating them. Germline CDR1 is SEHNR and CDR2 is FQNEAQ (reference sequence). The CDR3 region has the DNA TGTGCCAGCAGCTTCGATAGCAATCAGCCCCAGCATTTT. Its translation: CASSFDSNQPQHF.

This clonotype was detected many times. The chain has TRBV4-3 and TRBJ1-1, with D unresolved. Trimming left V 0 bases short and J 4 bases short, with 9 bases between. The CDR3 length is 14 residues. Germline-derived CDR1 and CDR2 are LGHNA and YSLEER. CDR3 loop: CASSQEGGFTEAFF. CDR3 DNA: TGCGCCAGCAGCCAAGAAGGCGGGTTCACTGAAGCTTTCTTT.

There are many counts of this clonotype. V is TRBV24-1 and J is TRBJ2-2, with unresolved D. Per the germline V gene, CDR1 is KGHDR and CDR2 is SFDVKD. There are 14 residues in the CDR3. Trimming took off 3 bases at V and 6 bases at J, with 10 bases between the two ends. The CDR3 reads CATSDPDRPGELFF. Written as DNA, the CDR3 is TGTGCCACCAGTGATCCCGACCGGCCCGGGGAGCTGTTTTTT.

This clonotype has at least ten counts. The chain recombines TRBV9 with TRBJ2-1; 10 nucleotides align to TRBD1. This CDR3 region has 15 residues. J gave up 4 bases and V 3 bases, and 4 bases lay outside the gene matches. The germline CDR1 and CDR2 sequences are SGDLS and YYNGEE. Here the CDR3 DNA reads TGTGCCAGCAGCGGGACAGGGGGTCAATACAATGAGCAGTTCTTC. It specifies CASSGTGGQYNEQFF.

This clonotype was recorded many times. The CDR3 bases are TGTGCCAGCAGCTTGATGGGGCCAACCTACGAGCAGTACTTC. Its translation is CASSLMGPTYEQYF. The chain employs TRBV7-2 and TRBJ2-7; weak D call: TRBD1 (5 bases). Germline V gene lookup returns CDR1 SGHTA and CDR2 FQGNSA. The V gene lost 3 bases and the J gene lost 2 bases, with 11 bases spanning the gap. This CDR3 spans 14 amino acids.

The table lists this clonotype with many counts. CDR3 bases: TGTGCCAGCAGCTTCGGGAAGAAGTCTGAAGCTTTCTTT. Encoded protein: CASSFGKKSEAFF. V is TRBV11-3 and J is TRBJ1-1; D remains unclear. CDR3 length: 13 residues. The germline V and J ends were trimmed by 3 bases and 6 bases, with 11 bases remaining between them. Germline CDR1 and CDR2: SGHNT and YENEEA.

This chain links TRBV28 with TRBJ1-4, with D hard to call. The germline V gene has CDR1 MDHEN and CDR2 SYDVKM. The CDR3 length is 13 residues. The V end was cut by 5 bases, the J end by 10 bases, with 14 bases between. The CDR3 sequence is CASSPGPRGKLFF. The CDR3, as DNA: TGTGCCAGCAGTCCGGGCCCCCGCGGAAAACTGTTTTTT.

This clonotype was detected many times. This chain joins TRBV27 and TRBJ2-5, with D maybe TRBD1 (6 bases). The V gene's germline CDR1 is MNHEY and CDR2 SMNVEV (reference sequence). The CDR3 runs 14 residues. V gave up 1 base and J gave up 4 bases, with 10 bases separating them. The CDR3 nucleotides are TGTGCCAGCAGTTTATGGGCAGGGGCAGAGACCCAGTACTTC. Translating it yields CASSLWAGAETQYF.

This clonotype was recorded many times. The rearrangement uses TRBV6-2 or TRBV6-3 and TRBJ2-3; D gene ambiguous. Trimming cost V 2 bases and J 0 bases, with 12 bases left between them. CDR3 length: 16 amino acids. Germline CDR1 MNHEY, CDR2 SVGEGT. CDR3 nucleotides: TGTGCCAGCAGTTACACGGGCCCTGTGAGCACAGATACGCAGTATTTT. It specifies CASSYTGPVSTDTQYF.

Here the CDR3 reads CASTGTVNSPLHF. In DNA, the CDR3 is TGTGCCAGCACCGGGACGGTGAATTCACCCCTCCACTTT. The rearrangement joins TRBV2 to TRBJ1-6, with TRBD1 as a possible D gene (5 bases). The CDR3 is 13 residues long. The V end was cut by 7 bases, the J end by 7 bases, with 11 bases between. Germline CDR1 reads SNHLY; CDR2 reads FYNNEI.

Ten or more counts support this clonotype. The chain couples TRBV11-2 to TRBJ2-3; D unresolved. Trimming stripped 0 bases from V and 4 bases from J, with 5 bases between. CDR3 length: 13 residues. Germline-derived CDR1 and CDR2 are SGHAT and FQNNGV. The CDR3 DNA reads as TGTGCCAGCAGCTTAGAGGTGCCAGATACGCAGTATTTT. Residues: CASSLEVPDTQYF.

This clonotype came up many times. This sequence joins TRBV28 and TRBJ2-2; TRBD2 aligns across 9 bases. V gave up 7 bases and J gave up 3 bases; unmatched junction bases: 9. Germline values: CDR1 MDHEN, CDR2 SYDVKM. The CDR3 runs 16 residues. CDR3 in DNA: TGTGCCAGCACCGAACTAGGACTAGCGCACACCGGGGAGCTGTTTTTT. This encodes CASTELGLAHTGELFF.

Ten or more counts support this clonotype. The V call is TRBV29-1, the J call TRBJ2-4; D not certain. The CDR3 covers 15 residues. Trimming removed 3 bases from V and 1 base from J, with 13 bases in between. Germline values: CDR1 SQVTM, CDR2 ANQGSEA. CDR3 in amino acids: CSVEATVTAKNIQYF. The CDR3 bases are TGCAGCGTTGAGGCGACTGTTACCGCCAAAAACATTCAGTACTTC. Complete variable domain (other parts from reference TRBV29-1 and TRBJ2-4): SAVISQKPSRDICQRGTSLTIQCQVDSQVTMMFWYRQQPGQSLTLIATANQGSEATYESGFVIDKFPISRPNLTFSTLTVSNMSPEDSSIYLCSVEATVTAKNIQYFGAGTRLSVL.

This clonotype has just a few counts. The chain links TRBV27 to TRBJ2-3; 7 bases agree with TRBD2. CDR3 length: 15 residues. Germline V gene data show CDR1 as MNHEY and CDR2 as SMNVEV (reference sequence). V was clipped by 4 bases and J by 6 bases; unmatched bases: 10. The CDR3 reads CASSWRTRAGDTQYF. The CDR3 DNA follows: TGTGCCAGCAGTTGGAGGACTAGAGCTGGGGATACGCAGTATTTT.

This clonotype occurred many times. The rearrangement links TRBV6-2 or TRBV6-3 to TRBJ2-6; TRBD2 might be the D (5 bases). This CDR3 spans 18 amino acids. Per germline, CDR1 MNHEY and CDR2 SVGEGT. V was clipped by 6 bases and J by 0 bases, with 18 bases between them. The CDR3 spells CASRWRTDTPSGANVLTF. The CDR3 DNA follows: TGTGCCAGCAGGTGGAGGACTGACACCCCCTCTGGGGCCAACGTCCTGACTTTC.

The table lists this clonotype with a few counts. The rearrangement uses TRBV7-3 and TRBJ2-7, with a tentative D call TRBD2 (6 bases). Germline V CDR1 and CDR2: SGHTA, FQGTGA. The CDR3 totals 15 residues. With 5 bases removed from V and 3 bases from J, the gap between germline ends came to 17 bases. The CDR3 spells CASSAGPSPFYEQYF. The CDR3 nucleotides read TGTGCCAGCAGCGCGGGACCGTCCCCCTTCTACGAGCAGTACTTC.

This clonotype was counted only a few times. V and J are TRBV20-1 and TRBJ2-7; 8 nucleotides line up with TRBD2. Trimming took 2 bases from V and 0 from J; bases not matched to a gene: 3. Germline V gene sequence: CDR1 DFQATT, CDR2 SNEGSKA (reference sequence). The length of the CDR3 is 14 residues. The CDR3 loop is CSARLLADSYEQYF. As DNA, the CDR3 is TGCAGTGCTAGACTACTAGCGGACTCCTACGAGCAGTACTTC.

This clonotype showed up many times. The CDR3 bases are TGCGCCAGCAGCAGGAAGGACAGGGTTCTCTCCTACGAGCAGTACTTC. Its protein product is CASSRKDRVLSYEQYF. The chain is built from TRBV5-1 and TRBJ2-7, with TRBD1 matching 8 bases. Unmatched junction bases numbered 9, after V lost 4 bases and J lost 0 bases. CDR3 size: 16 residues. Germline V CDR1 and CDR2: SGHRS, YFSETQ.

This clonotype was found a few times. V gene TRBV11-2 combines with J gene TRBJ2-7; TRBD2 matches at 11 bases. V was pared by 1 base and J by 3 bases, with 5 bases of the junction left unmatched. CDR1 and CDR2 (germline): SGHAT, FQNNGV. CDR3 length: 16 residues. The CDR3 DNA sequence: TGTGCCAGCAGCTTAGGGGGGACTAGCGGTTTCTACGAGCAGTACTTC. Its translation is CASSLGGTSGFYEQYF.

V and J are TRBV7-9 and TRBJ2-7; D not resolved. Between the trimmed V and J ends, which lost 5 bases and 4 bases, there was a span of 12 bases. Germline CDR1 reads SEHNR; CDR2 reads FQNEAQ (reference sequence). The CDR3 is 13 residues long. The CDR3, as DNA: TGTGCCAGCAGCGGCCGTCCACCTTACGAGCAGTACTTC. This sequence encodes CASSGRPPYEQYF.

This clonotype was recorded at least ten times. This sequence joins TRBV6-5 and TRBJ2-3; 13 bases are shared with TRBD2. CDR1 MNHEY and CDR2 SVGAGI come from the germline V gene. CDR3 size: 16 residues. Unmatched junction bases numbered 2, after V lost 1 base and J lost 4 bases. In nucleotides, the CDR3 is TGTGCCAGCAGTTACTTACTAGCGGGGGGGCCAGATACGCAGTATTTT. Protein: CASSYLLAGGPDTQYF.

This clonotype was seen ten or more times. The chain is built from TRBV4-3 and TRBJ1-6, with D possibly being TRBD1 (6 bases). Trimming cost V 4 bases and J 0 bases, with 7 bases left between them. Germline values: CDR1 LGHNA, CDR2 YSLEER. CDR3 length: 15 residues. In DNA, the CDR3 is TGCGCCAGCAGCCCGGACAGCTCCTATAATTCACCCCTCCACTTT. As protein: CASSPDSSYNSPLHF.